This TCR beta chain comes out of a study of post-analysis software for immune sequencing data. The authors incorporated unique molecular identifiers into the TCR beta cDNA libraries. A single record per CDR3 protein comes from TCRdb applying MiXCR to the PCR reads. The repertoire includes 740,000 or so distinct CDR3 sequences, roughly half of them detected once, and 4.6% sits in the top ten. The source is a girl aged 5 to 17 with multiple sclerosis. The sequenced sample was blood.

The CDR3 nucleotides read TGCGCCAGCAGCCCGGAGGTACACAGGGAAAACATTCAGTACTTC. As protein: CASSPEVHRENIQYF. The chain recombines TRBV5-1 with TRBJ2-4; D might be TRBD1 (6 bases). V was shortened by 4 bases and J by 5 bases, with 16 bases between the two germline ends. CDR3 length equals 15 residues. The germline V gene encodes CDR1 SGHRS and CDR2 YFSETQ. Full variable domain (missing parts from reference TRBV5-1 and TRBJ2-4): KAGVTQTPRYLIKTRGQQVTLSCSPISGHRSVSWYQQTPGQGLQFLFEYFSETQRNKGNFPGRFSGRQFSNSRSEMNVSTLELGDSALYLCASSPEVHRENIQYFGAGTRLSVL.